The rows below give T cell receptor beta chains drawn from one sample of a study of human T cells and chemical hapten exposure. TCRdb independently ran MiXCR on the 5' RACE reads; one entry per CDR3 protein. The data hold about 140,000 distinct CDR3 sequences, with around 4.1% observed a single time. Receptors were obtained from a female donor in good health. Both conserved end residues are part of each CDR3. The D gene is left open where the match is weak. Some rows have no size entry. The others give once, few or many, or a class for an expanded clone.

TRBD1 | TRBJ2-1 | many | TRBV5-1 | CATNDPGQTHNEQFF | TGCGCCACTAACGACCCGGGACAGACCCACAATGAGCAGTTCTTC
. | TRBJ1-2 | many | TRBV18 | CASSPQGMGINGYTF | TGTGCCAGCTCACCACAGGGAATGGGGATAAATGGCTACACCTTC
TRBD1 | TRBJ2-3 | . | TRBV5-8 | CASSLRVGTGSTDTQYF | TGTGCCAGCAGCCTGCGGGTTGGGACAGGGAGCACAGATACGCAGTATTTT
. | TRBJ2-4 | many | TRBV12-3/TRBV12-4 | CASSYGNIQYF | TGTGCCAGCAGTTACGGCAACATTCAGTACTTC
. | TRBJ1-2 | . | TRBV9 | CASSEDGDIANYGYTF | TGTGCCAGCAGCGAGGATGGGGACATCGCTAACTATGGCTACACCTTC
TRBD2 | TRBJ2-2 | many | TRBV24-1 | CATSDLSSGGLNTGELFF | TGTGCCACCAGTGATTTAAGTAGCGGGGGGTTGAACACCGGGGAGCTGTTTTTT
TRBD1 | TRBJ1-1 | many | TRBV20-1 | CSARGGGRGSRDTEAFF | TGCAGTGCTAGAGGAGGGGGCAGGGGAAGCCGGGACACTGAAGCTTTCTTT
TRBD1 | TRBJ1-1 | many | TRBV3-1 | CASSQAAGQGAYGTEAFF | TGTGCCAGCAGCCAAGCCGCCGGACAGGGGGCTTATGGGACTGAAGCTTTCTTT
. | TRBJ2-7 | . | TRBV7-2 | CASSAADEQYF | TGTGCCAGCAGCGCTGCCGACGAGCAGTACTTC
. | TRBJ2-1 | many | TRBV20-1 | CSARDLLKGRVAYNEQFF | TGCAGTGCTAGAGATCTTCTCAAGGGTAGGGTGGCTTACAATGAGCAGTTCTTC
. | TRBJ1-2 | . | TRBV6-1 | CASSLTYNYGYTF | TGTGCCAGCAGTCTGACATATAACTATGGCTACACCTTC
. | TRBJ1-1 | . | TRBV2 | CASSELGGDTEAFF | TGTGCCAGCAGTGAACTGGGGGGCGACACTGAAGCTTTCTTT
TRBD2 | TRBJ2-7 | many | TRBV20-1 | CSASWTSGVKF | TGCAGTGCTAGTTGGACTAGCGGGGTTAAATTC
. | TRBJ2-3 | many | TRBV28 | CASSLLADGTDTQYF | TGTGCCAGCAGTTTACTTGCTGACGGCACAGATACGCAGTATTTT
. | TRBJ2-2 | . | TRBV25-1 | CASSIYHGTGELFF | TGTGCCAGCAGTATATATCATGGCACCGGGGAGCTGTTTTTT
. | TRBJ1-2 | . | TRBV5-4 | CASSDGQFLGYGYTF | TGTGCCAGCAGCGACGGACAGTTCCTAGGCTATGGCTACACCTTC
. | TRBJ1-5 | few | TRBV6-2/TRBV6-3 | CASSTVYQPQHF | TGTGCCAGCAGCACGGTCTACCAGCCCCAGCATTTT
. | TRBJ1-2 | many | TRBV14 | CASSQDRSYGYTF | TGTGCCAGCAGCCAAGACAGGAGTTATGGCTACACCTTC
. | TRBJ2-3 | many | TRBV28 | CASSLRTEIGTDTQYF | TGTGCCAGCAGTTTAAGGACGGAAATAGGCACAGATACGCAGTATTTT
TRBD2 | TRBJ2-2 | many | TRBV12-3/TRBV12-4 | CASRDRLAENTGELFF | TGTGCCAGCAGGGATAGACTAGCGGAAAACACCGGGGAGCTGTTTTTT
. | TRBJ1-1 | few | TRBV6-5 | CASSGRLNTEAFF | TGTGCCAGCAGTGGACGGCTGAACACTGAAGCTTTCTTT
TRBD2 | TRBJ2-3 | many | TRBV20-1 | CSARDPLAGGPDTQYF | TGCAGTGCTAGAGACCCACTAGCGGGGGGGCCCGATACGCAGTATTTT
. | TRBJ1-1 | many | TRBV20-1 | CSANQVSNTEAFF | TGCAGTGCCAACCAGGTATCGAACACTGAAGCTTTCTTT
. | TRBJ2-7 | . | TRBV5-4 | CASSLGAYEQYF | TGTGCCAGCAGCTTGGGAGCCTACGAGCAGTACTTC
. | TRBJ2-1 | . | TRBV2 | CASSPRTNYNEQFF | TGTGCCAGCAGTCCGAGGACAAACTACAATGAGCAGTTCTTC
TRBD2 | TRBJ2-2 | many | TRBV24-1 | CATSEGASGGALTGELFF | TGTGCCACCAGTGAAGGTGCTAGCGGGGGGGCCTTAACCGGGGAGCTGTTTTTT
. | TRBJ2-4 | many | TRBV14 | CASSRGQNEDQYF | TGTGCCAGCAGCAGGGGCCAGAATGAGGATCAGTACTTC
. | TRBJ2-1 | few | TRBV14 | CASSQVPGDNEQFF | TGTGCCAGCAGCCAAGTCCCAGGGGACAATGAGCAGTTCTTC
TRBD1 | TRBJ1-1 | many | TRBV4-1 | CASSQRDRSTEAFF | TGCGCCAGCAGCCAACGGGACAGATCCACTGAAGCTTTCTTT
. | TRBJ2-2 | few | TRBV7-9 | CASSRTGSGELFF | TGTGCCAGCAGCCGGACGGGTTCCGGGGAGCTGTTTTTT
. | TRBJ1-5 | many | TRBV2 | CASREAPSGEFLNQPQHF | TGTGCCAGCAGGGAAGCACCCTCGGGGGAATTTCTAAATCAGCCCCAGCATTTT
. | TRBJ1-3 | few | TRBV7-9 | CASSPTLDSGNTIYF | TGTGCCAGCAGCCCGACACTGGACTCTGGAAACACCATATATTTT
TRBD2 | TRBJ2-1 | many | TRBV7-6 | CASSPLAGGRDEQFF | TGTGCCAGCAGCCCCCTAGCGGGGGGCCGGGATGAGCAGTTCTTC
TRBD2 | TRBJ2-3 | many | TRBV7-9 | CASSSSGGFTQYF | TGTGCCAGCAGCTCTAGCGGGGGCTTTACGCAGTATTTT
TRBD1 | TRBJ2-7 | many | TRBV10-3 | CAISTPGTGIYEQYF | TGTGCCATCAGCACACCCGGGACAGGGATCTACGAGCAGTACTTC
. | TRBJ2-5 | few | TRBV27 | CASSPSGTTQYF | TGTGCCAGCAGTCCCTCAGGGACGACCCAGTACTTC
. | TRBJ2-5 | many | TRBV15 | CATSRVSSGLETQYF | TGTGCCACCAGCAGAGTATCGTCAGGGTTGGAGACCCAGTACTTC
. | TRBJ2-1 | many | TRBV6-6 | CASSPPGLAFF | TGTGCCAGCAGTCCCCCGGGACTGGCCTTCTTC
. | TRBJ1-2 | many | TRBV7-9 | CASSLWTDLLNYGYTF | TGTGCCAGCAGCTTGTGGACAGACCTACTTAACTATGGCTACACCTTC
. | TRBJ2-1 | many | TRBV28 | CASTSDLTSSNEQFF | TGTGCCAGCACCTCGGACCTGACTAGTTCGAATGAGCAGTTCTTC